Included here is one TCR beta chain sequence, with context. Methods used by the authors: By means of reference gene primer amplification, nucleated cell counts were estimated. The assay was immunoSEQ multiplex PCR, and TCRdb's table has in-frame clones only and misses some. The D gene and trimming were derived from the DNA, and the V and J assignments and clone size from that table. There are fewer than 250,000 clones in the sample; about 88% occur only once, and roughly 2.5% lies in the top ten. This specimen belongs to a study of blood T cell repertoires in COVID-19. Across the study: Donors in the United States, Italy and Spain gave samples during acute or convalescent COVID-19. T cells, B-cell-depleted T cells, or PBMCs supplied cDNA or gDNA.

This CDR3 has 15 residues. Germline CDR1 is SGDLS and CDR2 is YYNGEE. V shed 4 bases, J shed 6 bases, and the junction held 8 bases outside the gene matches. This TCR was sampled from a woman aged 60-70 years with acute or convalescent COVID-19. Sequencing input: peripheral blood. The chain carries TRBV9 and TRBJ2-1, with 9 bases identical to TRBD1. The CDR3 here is CASSRHSGQGNEQFF. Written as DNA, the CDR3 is TGTGCCAGCAGCCGACATTCGGGACAGGGCAATGAGCAGTTCTTC. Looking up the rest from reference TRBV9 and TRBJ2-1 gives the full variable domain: DSGVTQTPKHLITATGQRVTLRCSPRSGDLSVYWYQQSLDQGLQFLIQYYNGEERAKGNILERFSAQQFPDLHSELNLSSLELGDSALYFCASSRHSGQGNEQFFGPGTRLTVL.